This is a list of T cell receptor beta chains from one sample in a study of blood T cell repertoires in COVID-19. Assay used: immunoSEQ multiplex PCR; TCRdb lists only in-frame clones, some missing. The sample carries 180,000 or so clones, more than 75% recorded once. Sample: peripheral blood. The source of these receptors is a man aged 18 to 35 with active or convalescent COVID-19. The CDR3 runs from the conserved cysteine through the conserved F or W. A D gene is named only where the DNA matches it firmly. Clone size appears in some rows only: once, few, many, or a class for an expanded clone.

j_call d_call clone_size v_call cdr3_aa cdr3_nt
TRBJ2-7 TRBD1 NA TRBV7-8 CASSPGTGGNEQYF TGTGCCAGCAGCCCAGGGACAGGGGGCAACGAGCAGTACTTC
TRBJ1-2 NA NA TRBV4-2 CASSQDSRGGGYTF TGTGCCAGCAGCCAAGATAGCAGGGGTGGGGGCTACACCTTC
TRBJ1-2 TRBD1 NA TRBV6-5 CASRQRQGSSNGYTF TGTGCCAGCAGGCAGCGACAGGGGTCCTCGAATGGCTACACCTTC
TRBJ1-3 NA NA TRBV7-8 CASSSGKIGNTIYF TGTGCCAGCAGCTCAGGGAAGATTGGAAACACCATATATTTT
TRBJ1-6 TRBD1 few TRBV18 CASSPPGQGYSPLHF TGTGCCAGCTCACCACCGGGACAGGGTTATTCACCCCTCCACTTT
TRBJ1-5 TRBD1 NA TRBV27 CASSPKTGASNQPQHF TGTGCCAGCAGTCCCAAGACAGGGGCCTCCAATCAGCCCCAGCATTTT
TRBJ1-3 TRBD1 NA TRBV6-6 CASTGGIQTGNTIYF TGTGCCAGCACAGGGGGTATCCAAACTGGAAACACCATATATTTT
TRBJ1-3 NA NA TRBV7-8 CASSTRLSGNTIYF TGTGCCAGCAGCACCCGACTCTCTGGAAACACCATATATTTT
TRBJ2-1 TRBD1 NA TRBV7-3 CASSLFRDRGINEQFF TGTGCCAGCAGCCTTTTCAGGGACAGGGGGATCAATGAGCAGTTCTTC
TRBJ2-7 TRBD2 NA TRBV7-6 CASSPTLAGAVEQYF TGTGCCAGCAGCCCGACACTAGCGGGAGCGGTCGAGCAGTACTTC
TRBJ1-1 TRBD1 NA TRBV28 CASIGRQGKTEAFF TGTGCCAGCATAGGCCGACAGGGAAAAACTGAAGCTTTCTTT
TRBJ1-4 TRBD1 NA TRBV15 CATSGTGGVNEKLFF TGTGCCACCAGCGGAACAGGGGGCGTAAATGAAAAACTGTTTTTT
TRBJ1-1 NA NA TRBV7-8 CASRPTGMNTEAFF TGTGCCAGCAGACCAACAGGGATGAACACTGAAGCTTTCTTT
TRBJ1-3 NA NA TRBV15 CATSKDRSYENTIYF TGTGCCACCAGCAAGGACAGAAGTTATGAAAACACCATATATTTT
TRBJ2-3 TRBD2 NA TRBV30 CAWKGQGLAGLRGADTQYF TGTGCCTGGAAGGGGCAGGGACTAGCGGGATTGAGGGGCGCAGATACGCAGTATTTT
TRBJ1-3 NA once TRBV5-4 CASSLVGGSGNTIYF TGTGCCAGCAGCTTGGTTGGCGGCTCTGGAAACACCATATATTTT
TRBJ1-1 NA NA TRBV28 CASSLTWSGSTEAFF TGTGCCAGCAGTCTTACCTGGTCGGGGAGCACTGAAGCTTTCTTT
TRBJ1-1 TRBD1 NA TRBV27 CASSSTTGALVTEAFF TGTGCCAGCAGTTCAACTACAGGGGCTTTGGTCACTGAAGCTTTCTTT
TRBJ1-1 TRBD1 NA TRBV29-1 CSVVTGGVKAFF TGCAGCGTTGTTACAGGGGGCGTGAAAGCTTTCTTT
TRBJ1-1 TRBD1 NA TRBV19 CASSGIPGTAQNTEAFF TGTGCCAGTAGTGGTATACCTGGGACAGCTCAGAACACTGAAGCTTTCTTT
TRBJ1-5 TRBD1 NA TRBV2 CASRDRHQPQHF TGTGCCAGCCGGGACAGACATCAGCCCCAGCATTTT
TRBJ2-7 NA few TRBV5-6 CASSLFQAYEQYF TGTGCCAGCAGCTTATTCCAGGCCTACGAGCAGTACTTC
TRBJ2-2 NA once TRBV20-1 CSARGSGELFF TGCAGTGCTAGAGGGAGCGGGGAGCTGTTTTTT
TRBJ2-7 NA NA TRBV7-2 CASSATRASYEQYF TGTGCCAGCAGCGCGACGCGGGCCTCCTACGAGCAGTACTTC
TRBJ1-1 TRBD1 NA TRBV6-5 CATRGDTQNTEAFF TGTGCCACCAGGGGGGACACTCAGAACACTGAAGCTTTCTTT